The TCR beta chain described here comes from a study of blood T cell repertoires in COVID-19. This clone was detected only a few times. Libraries were prepared by immunoSEQ multiplex PCR; TCRdb keeps only in-frame clonotypes and omits some of them. This sample carries around 67,000 clones, around 80% of them seen once, and the ten largest clones take roughly 9.2%. The material sequenced was peripheral blood. This receptor was obtained from a human donor in a cohort sampled during active COVID-19.

The CDR3: CAISSTVGDGYTF. The CDR3 nucleotides read TGTGCCATCAGTTCGACAGTCGGTGACGGCTACACCTTC. V and J are TRBV10-3 and TRBJ1-2, with D possibly TRBD1 on 5 matching bases. Between the trimmed V and J ends, which lost 5 bases and 8 bases, there was a span of 15 bases. The germline gives CDR1 ENHRY, CDR2 SYGVKD. This CDR3 is 13 amino acids long.